This is a list of T cell receptor beta chains from one sample in a study of a mutant IDH1 vaccine in newly diagnosed glioma. Profiling relied on immunoSEQ multiplex PCR, and the TCRdb table lists in-frame clones only, not all of them. The sample holds 25,000 to 40,000 clones, around 80% seen once. The antigens for these receptors are not known. Sequences were derived from PBMCs, sampled from a glioma patient whose treatment included an IDH1 peptide vaccine. All receptors come from a middle-aged woman with glioma. The CDR3 runs from the conserved cysteine through the conserved F or W. The D gene is left open where the match is weak. Clone size appears in some rows only: once, few, many, or a class for an expanded clone.

d_call	clone_size	v_call	j_call	cdr3_aa	cdr3_nt
NA	NA	TRBV29-1	TRBJ2-7	CSVTLGSSYEQYF	TGCAGCGTGACCTTGGGATCTTCCTACGAGCAGTACTTC
NA	NA	TRBV7-6	TRBJ1-5	CASSPSIDQAGQPQHF	TGTGCCAGCAGCCCCTCGATTGACCAGGCGGGGCAGCCCCAGCATTTT
NA	NA	TRBV4-3	TRBJ2-2	CASSQVGLEAGELFF	TGCGCCAGCAGCCAAGTCGGGCTAGAGGCCGGGGAGCTGTTTTTT
NA	NA	TRBV7-2	TRBJ1-6	CASSPGGGDNSPLHF	TGTGCCAGCAGTCCCGGGGGTGGTGATAATTCACCCCTCCACTTT
NA	NA	TRBV2	TRBJ1-2	CASSERSANYGYTF	TGTGCCAGCAGTGAGCGGTCGGCTAACTATGGCTACACCTTC
NA	NA	TRBV2	TRBJ2-1	CASQFSYNEQFF	TGTGCCAGCCAATTCAGCTACAATGAGCAGTTCTTC
TRBD2	once	TRBV5-1	TRBJ2-1	CASSIGTMYNEQFF	TGCGCCAGCAGTATTGGGACTATGTACAATGAGCAGTTCTTC
NA	NA	TRBV6-1	TRBJ1-2	CASSEASPSYGYTF	TGTGCCAGCAGTGAAGCGTCTCCCAGCTATGGCTACACCTTC
NA	once	TRBV7-2	TRBJ2-7	CASSLGVTGSRITYEQYF	TGTGCCAGCAGCTTAGGAGTGACAGGATCTAGGATCACCTACGAGCAGTACTTC
NA	once	TRBV5-1	TRBJ2-5	CASSYYRETQYF	TGCGCCAGCAGCTACTATCGGGAGACCCAGTACTTC
NA	once	TRBV7-5	TRBJ1-3	CARSLAPDRYSGNTIYF	TGTGCCAGAAGCTTAGCCCCGGACAGGTACTCTGGAAACACCATATATTTT
NA	NA	TRBV9	TRBJ2-7	CASSVNSYEQYF	TGTGCCAGCAGCGTAAACAGCTACGAGCAGTACTTC
NA	NA	TRBV9	TRBJ2-1	CASSARNEQFF	TGTGCCAGCAGCGCCAGAAATGAGCAGTTCTTC
TRBD1	medium-sized	TRBV11-2	TRBJ1-1	CASSPWTGLKNTEAFF	TGTGCCAGCAGCCCTTGGACAGGGTTAAAGAACACTGAAGCTTTCTTT
NA	few	TRBV2	TRBJ1-5	CASSEIGSNQPQHF	TGTGCCAGCAGTGAAATCGGTAGCAATCAGCCCCAGCATTTT